This TCR beta chain was identified in a study of cytomegalovirus exposure and HLA in healthy donors. TCRdb's copy holds only in-frame clones and misses some; the assay was immunoSEQ multiplex PCR. The sample consists of tens of thousands of clones, about 89% of them appearing once. CDR1 and CDR2 from the germline V gene are MNHEY and SMNVEV (reference sequence). Trimming shortened V by 6 bases and J by 16 bases, and 25 bases separated the two germline ends. This CDR3 has 15 residues. The sequence was obtained from a woman aged 18-29 years in good health and CMV-seronegative. V and J are TRBV27 and TRBJ1-6; tentatively, D is TRBD1 (6 bases). Sequencing used PBMCs. The CDR3 sequence is CASRRADRLNSSLHF. The CDR3 coding sequence is TGTGCCAGCAGACGTGCTGACAGGCTAAATTCGTCACTCCACTTT.